A selection of T cell receptor beta chains follows, all from one sample in a study of T-cell reconstitution after alpha-beta-depleted transplantation in children. Via MiXCR, TCRdb re-called the PCR reads, giving one row per CDR3 protein. The sample has some 530,000 distinct CDR3 sequences; about an eighth are singletons. This sample comprised PBMCs from the stem cell graft donor, obtained from the stem cell graft. The receptors shown here come from a human donor who donated a stem cell graft to a child with combined immunodeficiency. Each CDR3 is given without its conserved first and last residue. A D gene is named only where the DNA matches it firmly.

>TRBJ2-7|NA|TRBV5-1
ASSLPGGFDEQY
>TRBJ2-7|TRBD1|TRBV29-1
SVGQGDSYEQY
>TRBJ2-2|TRBD2|TRBV12-3/TRBV12-4
ASSLEGLAGGPKNTGELF
>TRBJ2-1|TRBD1|TRBV7-2
ASSHSNRRRDRGQF
>TRBJ1-1|TRBD1|TRBV12-3/TRBV12-4
ASSFGTGRNTEAF
>TRBJ2-1|NA|TRBV6-1
ASTNPQAPNDEQF
>TRBJ2-3|NA|TRBV5-1
ASQGGREPDTQY
>TRBJ2-7|NA|TRBV4-3
ASSPDGSLPEQY
>TRBJ2-5|TRBD2|TRBV29-1
SVDGTSGFETQY
>TRBJ2-2|TRBD1|TRBV6-2/TRBV6-3
ATRQTGGTGELF
>TRBJ2-1|NA|TRBV5-4
ASSLGSDSYNEQF
>TRBJ2-2|NA|TRBV4-1
ASSQEGLYTGELF
>TRBJ2-4|TRBD1|TRBV7-9
ASSSDRERAKNIQY
>TRBJ2-1|TRBD1|TRBV6-1
ASRGTGAYNEQF
>TRBJ2-6|NA|TRBV27
ASSFWVSGANVLT
>TRBJ2-7|NA|TRBV5-5
ASSLRGVRYEQY